This T cell receptor (beta chain) appears in the sequencing data of a study of T-cell memory formation after mild COVID-19. Study-wide results and caveats: A subset of responding clones appeared in pre-infection memory, suggesting cross-reactive memory joined.

Using constant-segment primers, 5'RACE produced TCR alpha and TCR beta cDNA libraries carrying sample barcodes and UMIs. Each CDR3 protein gets one entry after TCRdb re-called the 5' RACE reads with MiXCR. The table has under 150,000 distinct CDR3 sequences, 22% seen once. As concerns this clonotype: No antigen is known for it.

CDR1 is SGHTA, CDR2 FQGNSA, per germline. V dropped 5 bases and J dropped 10 bases, with 12 bases sitting between them. The CDR3 is 12 amino acids. V gene TRBV7-2 combines with J gene TRBJ2-4; no firm D call. Source material: PBMCs or a T cell subset sorted from them (not recorded which). The receptor was derived from a young man who had mild COVID-19 (a few samples of this study predate the infection). Cell type and time point are not known. The CDR3 loop is CASSAWAEIQYF. Written as DNA, the CDR3 is TGTGCCAGCAGCGCCTGGGCGGAAATTCAGTACTTC.